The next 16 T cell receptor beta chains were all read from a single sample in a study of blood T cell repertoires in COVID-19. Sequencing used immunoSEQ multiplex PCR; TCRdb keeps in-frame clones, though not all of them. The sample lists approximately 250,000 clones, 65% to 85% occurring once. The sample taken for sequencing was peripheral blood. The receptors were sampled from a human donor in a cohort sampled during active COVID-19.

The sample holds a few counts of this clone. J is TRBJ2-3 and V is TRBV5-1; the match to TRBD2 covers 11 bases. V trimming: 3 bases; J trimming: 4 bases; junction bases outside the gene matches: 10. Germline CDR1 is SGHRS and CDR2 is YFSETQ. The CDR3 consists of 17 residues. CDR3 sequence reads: CASSWTPLAGGSDTQYF. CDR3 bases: TGCGCCAGCAGCTGGACGCCTCTAGCGGGGGGATCAGATACGCAGTATTTT. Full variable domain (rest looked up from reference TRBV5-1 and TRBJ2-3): KAGVTQTPRYLIKTRGQQVTLSCSPISGHRSVSWYQQTPGQGLQFLFEYFSETQRNKGNFPGRFSGRQFSNSRSEMNVSTLELGDSALYLCASSWTPLAGGSDTQYFGPGTRLTVL.

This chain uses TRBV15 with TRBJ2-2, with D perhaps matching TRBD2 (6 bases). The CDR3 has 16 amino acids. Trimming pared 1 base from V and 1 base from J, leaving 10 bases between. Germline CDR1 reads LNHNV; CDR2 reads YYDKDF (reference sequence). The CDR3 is CATSRAGEVNTGELFF. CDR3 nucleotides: TGTGCCACCAGCAGAGCGGGGGAAGTGAACACCGGGGAGCTGTTTTTT. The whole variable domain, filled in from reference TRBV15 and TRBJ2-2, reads DAMVIQNPRYQVTQFGKPVTLSCSQTLNHNVMYWYQQKSSQAPKLLFHYYDKDFNNEADTPDNFQSRRPNTSFCFLDIRSPGLGDTAMYLCATSRAGEVNTGELFFGEGSRLTVL.

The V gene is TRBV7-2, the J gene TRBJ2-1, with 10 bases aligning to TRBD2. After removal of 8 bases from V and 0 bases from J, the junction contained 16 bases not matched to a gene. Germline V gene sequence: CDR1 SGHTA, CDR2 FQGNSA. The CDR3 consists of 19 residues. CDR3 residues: CASSRASGRAEFSYNEQFF. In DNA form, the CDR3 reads TGTGCCAGCTCGAGGGCCAGCGGGAGGGCCGAGTTCTCCTACAATGAGCAGTTCTTC.

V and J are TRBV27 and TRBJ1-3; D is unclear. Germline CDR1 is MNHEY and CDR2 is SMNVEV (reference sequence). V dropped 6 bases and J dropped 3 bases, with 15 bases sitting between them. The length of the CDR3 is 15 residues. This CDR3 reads CASSSMGVSGNTIYF. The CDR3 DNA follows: TGTGCCAGCAGCTCCATGGGAGTCAGTGGAAACACCATATATTTT.

The CDR3 sequence is CASSESPGTGHEQYF. DNA of the CDR3: TGCGCCAGCAGTGAGTCGCCCGGGACAGGCCACGAGCAGTACTTC. V and J are TRBV10-1 and TRBJ2-7, with 8 bases lining up with TRBD1. This CDR3 comprises 15 residues. Germline CDR1 is WNHNN and CDR2 is SYGVQD (reference sequence). The V gene end was trimmed by 0 bases and the J gene end by 5 bases; junction bases not matched to a gene: 6.

In DNA form, the CDR3 reads TGCGCCAGCAGACCCGGACTAGCGGGAGACAATGAGCAGTTCTTC. Its protein product is CASRPGLAGDNEQFF. The genes are TRBV10-1 and TRBJ2-1; 13 positions match TRBD2. The CDR3 totals 15 residues. The germline V gene has CDR1 WNHNN and CDR2 SYGVQD (reference sequence). The ends lost 6 bases at V and 5 bases at J; junction bases unmatched: 4.

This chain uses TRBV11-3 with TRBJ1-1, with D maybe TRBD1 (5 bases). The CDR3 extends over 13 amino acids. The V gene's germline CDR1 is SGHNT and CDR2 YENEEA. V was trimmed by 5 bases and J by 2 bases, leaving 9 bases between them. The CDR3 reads CASSRQSNTEAFF. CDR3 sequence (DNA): TGTGCCAGCAGCCGACAGTCTAACACTGAAGCTTTCTTT.

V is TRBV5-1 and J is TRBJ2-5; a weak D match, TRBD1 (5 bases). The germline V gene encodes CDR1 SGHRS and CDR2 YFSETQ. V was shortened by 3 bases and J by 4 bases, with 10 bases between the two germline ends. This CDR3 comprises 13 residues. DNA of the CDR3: TGCGCCAGCAGCTCCCAGGGTTCAGAGACCCAGTACTTC. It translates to CASSSQGSETQYF.

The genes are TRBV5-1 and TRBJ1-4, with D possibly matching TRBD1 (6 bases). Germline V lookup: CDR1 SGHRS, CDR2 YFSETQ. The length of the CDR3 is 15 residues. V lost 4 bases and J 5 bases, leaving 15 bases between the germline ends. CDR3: CASSRTGQKNEKLFF. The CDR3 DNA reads TGCGCCAGCAGCCGAACAGGGCAGAAAAATGAAAAACTGTTTTTT. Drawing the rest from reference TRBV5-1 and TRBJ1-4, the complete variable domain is KAGVTQTPRYLIKTRGQQVTLSCSPISGHRSVSWYQQTPGQGLQFLFEYFSETQRNKGNFPGRFSGRQFSNSRSEMNVSTLELGDSALYLCASSRTGQKNEKLFFGSGTQLSVL.

In DNA, the CDR3 is TGCAGCGTTTCCGGGACTAGCGGCCAAGAGACCCAGTACTTC. This gives the protein CSVSGTSGQETQYF. The rearrangement uses TRBV29-1 and TRBJ2-5; 11 bases are shared with TRBD2. Germline-derived CDR1 and CDR2 are SQVTM and ANQGSEA. With 5 bases clipped from V and 1 base from J, the junction kept 3 bases outside the gene matches. This CDR3 is built from 14 residues.

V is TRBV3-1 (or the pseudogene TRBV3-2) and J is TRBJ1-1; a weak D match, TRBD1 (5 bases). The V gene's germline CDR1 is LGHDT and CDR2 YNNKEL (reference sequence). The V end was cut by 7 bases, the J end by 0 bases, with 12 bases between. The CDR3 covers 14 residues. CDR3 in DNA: TGTGCCAGCATCCGTGGGGGGATGAACACTGAAGCTTTCTTT. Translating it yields CASIRGGMNTEAFF.

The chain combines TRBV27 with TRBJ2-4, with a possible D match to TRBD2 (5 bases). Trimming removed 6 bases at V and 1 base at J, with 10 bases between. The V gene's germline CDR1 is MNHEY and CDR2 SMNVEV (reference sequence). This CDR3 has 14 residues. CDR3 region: CASRVREAKNIQYF. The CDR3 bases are TGTGCCAGCAGGGTTAGGGAGGCCAAAAACATTCAGTACTTC.

CDR3 DNA: TGTGCCAGCAGGGCGACTAGCGGGAGATCTGCCCGGGGCCGGGGGCAGTTCTTC. The encoded protein is CASRATSGRSARGRGQFF. The J gene is TRBJ2-1, the V gene TRBV11-2; 12 bases fit TRBD2. This CDR3 has 18 residues. The junction had 21 bases not matched to a gene; V was cut back by 6 bases and J by 12 bases. Germline CDR1 SGHAT, CDR2 FQNNGV. Drawing the rest from reference TRBV11-2 and TRBJ2-1, the complete variable domain is EAGVAQSPRYKIIEKRQSVAFWCNPISGHATLYWYQQILGQGPKLLIQFQNNGVVDDSQLPKDRFSAERLKGVDSTLKIQPAKLEDSAVYLCASRATSGRSARGRGQFFGPGTRLTVL.

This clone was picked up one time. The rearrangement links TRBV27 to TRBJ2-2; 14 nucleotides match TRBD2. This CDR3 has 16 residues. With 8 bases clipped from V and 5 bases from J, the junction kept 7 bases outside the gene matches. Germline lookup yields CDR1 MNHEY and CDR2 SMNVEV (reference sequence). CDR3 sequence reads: CASATSGRAGTGELFF. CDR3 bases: TGTGCCAGCGCGACTAGCGGGAGGGCCGGGACCGGGGAGCTGTTTTTT.

CDR3 DNA sequence: TGCAGCGGGACCGGGACTAGCGGGGGGGCCGGTAGAGAGACCCAGTACTTC. Its translation: CSGTGTSGGAGRETQYF. This chain links TRBV29-1 with TRBJ2-5, with 16 bases fitting TRBD2. V shed 7 bases and J 4 bases; nucleotides not matched to a gene: 12. This CDR3 has 17 residues. The germline CDR1 and CDR2 sequences are SQVTM and ANQGSEA. Complete variable domain (other parts from reference TRBV29-1 and TRBJ2-5): SAVISQKPSRDICQRGTSLTIQCQVDSQVTMMFWYRQQPGQSLTLIATANQGSEATYESGFVIDKFPISRPNLTFSTLTVSNMSPEDSSIYLCSGTGTSGGAGRETQYFGPGTRLLVL.

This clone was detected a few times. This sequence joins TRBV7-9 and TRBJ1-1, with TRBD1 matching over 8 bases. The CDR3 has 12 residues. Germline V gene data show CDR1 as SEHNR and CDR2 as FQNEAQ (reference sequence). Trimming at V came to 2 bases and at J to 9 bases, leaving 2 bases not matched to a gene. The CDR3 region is CASSLQGAKAFF. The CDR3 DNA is TGTGCCAGCAGCTTACAGGGGGCGAAAGCTTTCTTT.